The T cell receptor beta chain described here comes from a study of shared clonotypes between healthy human individuals. Per the germline V gene, CDR1 is SGDLS and CDR2 is YYNGEE. The CDR3 sequence is 13 residues long. Trimming left V 7 bases short and J 5 bases short, with 15 bases between. Clones were sequenced by immunoSEQ multiplex PCR, and TCRdb holds only the in-frame ones, with some missing. The data show under 200,000 clones, with about 93% seen just once and around 0.067% held by the top ten. The source is a woman aged 25 to 45 in good health. The sequenced material came from naive CD4+ T cells sorted from blood. Subset specified: CD45RA+ positively selected. This chain uses TRBV9 with TRBJ1-1; D is unresolved. The CDR3 sequence is CASSPFWLTEAFF. As DNA, the CDR3 is TGTGCCAGCTCGCCTTTCTGGCTTACTGAAGCTTTCTTT.